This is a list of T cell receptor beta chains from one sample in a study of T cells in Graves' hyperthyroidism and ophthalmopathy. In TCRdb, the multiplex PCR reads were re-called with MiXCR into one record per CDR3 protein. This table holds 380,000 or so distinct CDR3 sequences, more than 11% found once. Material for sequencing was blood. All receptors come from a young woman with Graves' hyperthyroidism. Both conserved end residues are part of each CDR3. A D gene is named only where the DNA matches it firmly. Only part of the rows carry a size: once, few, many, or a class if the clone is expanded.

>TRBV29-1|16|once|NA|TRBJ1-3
TGCAGCGTTGTCGGTCGGGGGGCCCCCTCTGGAAACACCATATATTTT
CSVVGRGAPSGNTIYF
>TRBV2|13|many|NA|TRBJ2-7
TGTGCCAGCATTAGGGGACTGTCCTACGAGCAGTACTTC
CASIRGLSYEQYF
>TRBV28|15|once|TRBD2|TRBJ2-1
TGTGCCAGCCGGTTAGGGCGGGAGGAATACAATGAGCAGTTCTTC
CASRLGREEYNEQFF
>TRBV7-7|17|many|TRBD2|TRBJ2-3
TGTGCTAGCAGCCCCGAAAAGCTAGCGGGAGGCAGAGATACGCAGTATTTT
CASSPEKLAGGRDTQYF
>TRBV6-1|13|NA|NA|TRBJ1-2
TGTGCCAGCTCATCTATGGGCAGCTATGGCTACACCTTC
CASSSMGSYGYTF
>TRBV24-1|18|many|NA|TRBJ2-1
TGTGCCACCAGTGGACGAATGACCGGGTCTCAGCTTTACAATGAGCAGTTCTTC
CATSGRMTGSQLYNEQFF
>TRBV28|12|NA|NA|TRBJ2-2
TGTGCCATACGGGGGTCCACCGGGGAGCTGTTTTTT
CAIRGSTGELFF
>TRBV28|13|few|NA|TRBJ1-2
TGTGCCAGCAGCAACGAGGGGGGTTACGGCTACACCTTC
CASSNEGGYGYTF
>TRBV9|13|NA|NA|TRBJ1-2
TGTGCCAGCAGCGTAGAGCCAGGCTCCGGCTACACCTTC
CASSVEPGSGYTF
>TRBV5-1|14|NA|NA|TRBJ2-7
TGCGCCAGCAGCTTGGCCGGGGTGCGGTTCGAGCAGTACTTC
CASSLAGVRFEQYF
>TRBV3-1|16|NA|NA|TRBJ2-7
TGTGCCAGCAGCCAAGATGGTTTTGGTACTACTTACGAGCAGTACTTC
CASSQDGFGTTYEQYF
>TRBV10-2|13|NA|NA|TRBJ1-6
TGCGCCAGCAGTGAGTCAGTGGCGGGGGATATCCACTTT
CASSESVAGDIHF
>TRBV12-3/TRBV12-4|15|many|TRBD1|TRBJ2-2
TGTGCCAGCAGTTTATCGGGGCAGGGGGCCGGGGAGCTGTTTTTT
CASSLSGQGAGELFF
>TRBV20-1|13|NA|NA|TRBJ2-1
TGCAGTGCTAGGGGGCAGGTCGGCAATGAGCAGTTCTTC
CSARGQVGNEQFF
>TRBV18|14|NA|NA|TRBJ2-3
TGTGCCAGCTCACAAGTGCAGGGCACAGATACGCGGTATTTT
CASSQVQGTDTRYF
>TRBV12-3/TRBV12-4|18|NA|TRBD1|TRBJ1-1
TGTGCCAGTAGTTACTCTCGGGACAGGGGCCCGAGGAACACTGAAGCTTTCTTT
CASSYSRDRGPRNTEAFF
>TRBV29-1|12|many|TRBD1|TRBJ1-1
TGCAGCGTCCCCAGGGAGGGGGCGTCAGCTTTCTTT
CSVPREGASAFF
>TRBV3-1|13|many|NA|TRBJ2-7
TGTGCCAGCAGCCAAGAGGCGTTAGCGCAGCAGTACTTC
CASSQEALAQQYF
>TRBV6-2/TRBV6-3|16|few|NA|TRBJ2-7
TGTGCCAGCAGGCCCCCGGGGACTGGGGAACTCTACGAGCAGTACTTC
CASRPPGTGELYEQYF
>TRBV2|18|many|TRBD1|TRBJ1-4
TGTGCCAGCACTAGGGACAGGGGGATTCGTGGAACTAATGAAAAACTGTTTTTT
CASTRDRGIRGTNEKLFF
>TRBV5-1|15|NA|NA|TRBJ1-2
TGCGCCAGCAGCTTGGACCAGGGAAGCTACTATGGCTACACCTTC
CASSLDQGSYYGYTF
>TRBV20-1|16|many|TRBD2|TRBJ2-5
TGCAGTGCTTCCCCCCTTACTAGCGGGAGACGGGAGACCCAGTACTTC
CSASPLTSGRRETQYF
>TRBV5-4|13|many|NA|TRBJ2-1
TGTGCCAGCAGCTTGGGACTTCTAGGGGAGCAGTTCTTC
CASSLGLLGEQFF
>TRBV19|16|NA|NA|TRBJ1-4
TGTGCCAGTACCGGCAGGGGAATTATCAGGGGAGAAAAACTGTTTTTT
CASTGRGIIRGEKLFF
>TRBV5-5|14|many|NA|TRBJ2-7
TGTGCCAGCAGCTTTGTGGTATTTGCCCACGAGCAGTACTTC
CASSFVVFAHEQYF
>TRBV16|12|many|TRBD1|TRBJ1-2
TGTGCCAGCAGCACAGGGGTGGATGGCTACACCTTC
CASSTGVDGYTF
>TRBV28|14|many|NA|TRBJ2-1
TGTGCCAGCAGCCTACTAAGTAGCGGCAATGAGCAGTTCTTC
CASSLLSSGNEQFF
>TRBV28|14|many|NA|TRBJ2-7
TGTGCCAGCAGTTTTGCGGGGGCAACCTACGAGCAGTACTTC
CASSFAGATYEQYF
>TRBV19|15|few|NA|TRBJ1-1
TGTGCCAGTAGTATTTTGGGGACGGAGAACACTGAAGCTTTCTTT
CASSILGTENTEAFF
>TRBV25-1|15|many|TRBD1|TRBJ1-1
TGTGCCAGCAGTCCTCGACAGGGGGGTAACACTGAAGCTTTCTTT
CASSPRQGGNTEAFF
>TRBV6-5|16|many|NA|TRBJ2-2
TGTGCCAGCAGTTACTTCCCCGGAACAAACACCGGGGAGCTGTTTTTT
CASSYFPGTNTGELFF
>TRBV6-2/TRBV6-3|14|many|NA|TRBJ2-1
TGTGCCAGCAGTTACGGACCGGGAACTAATGAGCAGTTCTTC
CASSYGPGTNEQFF